Each of the 3 T cell receptor beta chains below was sequenced from the same sample in a study of patients and donors after allogeneic stem cell transplantation. MiXCR, run by TCRdb on the RT-PCR reads, gives a single entry per CDR3 protein. The table records hundreds of thousands of distinct CDR3 sequences, under 20% of them present only once. Material for sequencing was blood, either unsorted or a sorted T cell fraction (not recorded which). Source of these receptors: a human donor who was either an allogeneic HSCT recipient or a stem cell or donor lymphocyte infusion donor (not recorded which). It is not recorded whose cells these are; they may come from a transplant donor.

This clonotype was counted only a few times. The chain uses TRBV7-2 and TRBJ1-1; the D gene is possibly TRBD1 (5 bases). The V and J ends lost 0 bases and 11 bases respectively, with 16 bases between them. Germline CDR1 SGHTA, CDR2 FQGNSA. CDR3 length: 14 residues. The CDR3 DNA reads as TGTGCCAGCAGCTTAGCTGCCCCTCTTGAGGGGGCTTTCTTT. Protein product: CASSLAAPLEGAFF.

This clonotype was counted a few times. The chain recombines TRBV12-3 or TRBV12-4 with TRBJ2-7; 8 bases match TRBD2. The CDR3 sequence is 15 residues long. Trimming at V came to 6 bases and at J to 4 bases, leaving 11 bases not matched to a gene. DNA of the CDR3: TGTGCCAGCAGCCCTCTCGGGGGGGGCGGATACGAGCAGTACTTC. This sequence encodes CASSPLGGGGYEQYF.

The chain combines TRBV3-1 with TRBJ2-5; D gene uncertain. Germline CDR1 is LGHDT and CDR2 is YNNKEL (reference sequence). The CDR3 covers 17 residues. Between the trimmed V and J ends, which lost 0 bases and 3 bases, there was a span of 17 bases. The CDR3 DNA reads TGTGCCAGCAGCCAAGATCCGCAAGGGATTTCGGAAGAGACCCAGTACTTC. Translating it yields CASSQDPQGISEETQYF.